The 17 T cell receptor beta chains below all came from one sample that was sequenced in a study of CD8 T cells in Susac syndrome. The authors reverse transcribed roughly 0.5 to 1 ug RNA with random hexamers. TCRdb reprocessed the immunoSEQ multiplex PCR reads via MiXCR and lists one record per CDR3 protein. The sample carries around 50,000 distinct CDR3 sequences, 80% to 95% recorded once. Sequenced material: CD8+ T cells from PBMCs. These receptors came from a human donor in good health.

This clonotype has a single count. The chain joins TRBV3-1 to TRBJ2-1, with D tentatively TRBD2 (5 bases). There are 15 residues in the CDR3. The germline V and J ends were trimmed by 1 base and 5 bases, with 12 bases remaining between them. The germline V gene encodes CDR1 LGHDT and CDR2 YNNKEL (reference sequence). This chain's CDR3 is CASSQGLDSNNEQFF. Written as DNA, the CDR3 is TGTGCCAGCAGCCAAGGGCTGGACTCAAACAATGAGCAGTTCTTC.

This clonotype was observed once. The chain has TRBV27 and TRBJ1-5; 10 nucleotides match TRBD1. Germline V CDR1 and CDR2: MNHEY, SMNVEV (reference sequence). CDR3 length: 18 residues. The V segment lost 5 bases and the J segment 3 bases; nucleotides outside the gene matches: 13. CDR3 loop: CASSPIGPGQGYNQPQHF. CDR3 sequence (DNA): TGTGCCAGCAGTCCTATAGGCCCGGGACAGGGGTACAATCAGCCCCAGCATTTT.

The gene calls are TRBV29-1 and TRBJ1-2; a possible D gene is TRBD1 (6 bases). V lost 1 base to trimming and J lost 4 bases, with 13 bases between them. Germline V gene data show CDR1 as SQVTM and CDR2 as ANQGSEA. The CDR3 totals 14 residues. The CDR3 here is CSVEGGGSIYGYTF. Here the CDR3 DNA reads TGCAGCGTTGAAGGGGGGGGCTCCATCTATGGCTACACCTTC.

The chain joins TRBV9 to TRBJ2-1, with TRBD2 matching over 8 bases. J was trimmed by 5 bases and V by 4 bases; bases with no gene match: 11. Germline V CDR1 and CDR2: SGDLS, YYNGEE. The CDR3 consists of 16 residues. For the CDR3, the DNA is TGTGCCAGCAGCTTAACCCCAACGGGAGGGGACAATGAGCAGTTCTTC. Its protein product is CASSLTPTGGDNEQFF.

The chain has TRBV6-1 and TRBJ2-2, with 8 nucleotides matching TRBD2. The CDR3 consists of 17 residues. CDR1 is MNHNS and CDR2 is SASEGT in the germline V gene. J gave up 2 bases and V 8 bases, and 13 bases lay outside the gene matches. The CDR3 region has the DNA TGTGCCAGCTTGGGGACTAGTCTCTCCCGAAACACCGGGGAGCTGTTTTTT. Its protein product is CASLGTSLSRNTGELFF.

This chain connects TRBV11-2 to TRBJ2-5, with D tentatively TRBD1 or TRBD2 (5 bases each). Trimming stripped 6 bases from V and 2 bases from J, with 34 bases between. The germline V gene encodes CDR1 SGHAT and CDR2 FQNNGV. The CDR3 totals 21 residues. CDR3 nucleotides: TGTGCCAGCAGTTCGGGCCGCCCCATGCCGGCCCGGGGCGGATTGCAAGAGACCCAGTACTTC. This gives the protein CASSSGRPMPARGGLQETQYF.

V usage is TRBV7-8 and J usage is TRBJ2-7, with D perhaps matching TRBD1 (6 bases). This CDR3 is built from 14 residues. With 5 bases removed from V and 3 bases from J, the gap between germline ends came to 14 bases. The V gene's germline CDR1 is SGHVS and CDR2 FQNEAQ. The CDR3 nucleotides are TGTGCCAGCAGCCCCGACCCGACAGGCTACGAGCAGTACTTC. It yields the protein CASSPDPTGYEQYF.

The J gene is TRBJ1-2, the V gene TRBV12-3 or TRBV12-4; TRBD1 aligns across 7 bases. CDR3 length equals 14 residues. Unmatched junction bases numbered 14, after V lost 8 bases and J lost 8 bases. CDR3 coding DNA: TGTGCCAGCGGCCGAGGGGCAGGGGGAGAAGGCTACACCTTC. Translation gives CASGRGAGGEGYTF.

The chain recombines TRBV6-2 or TRBV6-3 with TRBJ1-2, with D possibly matching TRBD1 (5 bases). Germline CDR1 is MNHEY and CDR2 is SVGEGT. V lost 5 bases and J 4 bases, leaving 14 bases between the germline ends. CDR3 length: 14 residues. The CDR3 here is CASSPGRTSYGYTF. CDR3 sequence (DNA): TGTGCCAGCAGTCCGGGACGGACTTCCTATGGCTACACCTTC.

This chain joins TRBV19 and TRBJ2-1; D gene uncertain. Per the germline V gene, CDR1 is LNHDA and CDR2 is SQIVND (reference sequence). V gave up 10 bases and J gave up 5 bases, with 12 bases separating them. This CDR3 is built from 12 residues. DNA for the CDR3: TGTGCCACCCAACAAGGAGACAATGAGCAGTTCTTC. Encoded protein: CATQQGDNEQFF.

The chain links TRBV20-1 to TRBJ1-1; the D is unclear. Per germline, CDR1 DFQATT and CDR2 SNEGSKA (reference sequence). This CDR3 region has 13 residues. Trimming removed 1 base at V and 3 bases at J, with 9 bases between. CDR3 loop: CSARGVRDTEAFF. CDR3 coding DNA: TGCAGTGCTAGAGGGGTAAGGGACACTGAAGCTTTCTTT.

V and J are TRBV12-3 or TRBV12-4 and TRBJ1-1; unclear D gene. Trimming left V 6 bases short and J 6 bases short, with 11 bases between. This CDR3 region has 12 residues. Written as DNA, the CDR3 is TGTGCCAGCAGAGGGATTTTCGCTGAAGCTTTCTTT. It codes for CASRGIFAEAFF.

The chain carries TRBV13 and TRBJ2-7; D gene uncertain. Germline V gene lookup returns CDR1 PRHDT and CDR2 FYEKMQ (reference sequence). This CDR3 has 13 residues. The V end was cut by 5 bases, the J end by 2 bases, with 10 bases between. The CDR3 bases are TGTGCCAGCAGCGACGAAGGAGCCTACGAGCAGTACTTC. Amino acid sequence: CASSDEGAYEQYF.

The chain is built from TRBV7-9 and TRBJ2-7; D unclear. Trimming pared 5 bases from V and 2 bases from J, leaving 16 bases between. The CDR3 spans 15 residues. The V gene's germline CDR1 is SEHNR and CDR2 FQNEAQ (reference sequence). For the CDR3, the DNA is TGTGCCAGCAGCCCCCCGTCGGACCCCGCCTACGAGCAGTACTTC. It specifies CASSPPSDPAYEQYF.

The genes are TRBV5-1 and TRBJ2-7, with 9 nucleotides matching TRBD2. CDR3 length: 15 amino acids. J gave up 2 bases and V 5 bases, and 8 bases lay outside the gene matches. Germline assignment: CDR1 SGHRS and CDR2 YFSETQ. The CDR3: CASSYTPSGTYEQYF. CDR3 DNA sequence: TGCGCCAGCAGTTATACGCCTAGCGGGACCTACGAGCAGTACTTC. Variable domain in full (rest from reference TRBV5-1 and TRBJ2-7): KAGVTQTPRYLIKTRGQQVTLSCSPISGHRSVSWYQQTPGQGLQFLFEYFSETQRNKGNFPGRFSGRQFSNSRSEMNVSTLELGDSALYLCASSYTPSGTYEQYFGPGTRLTVT.

The chain couples TRBV27 to TRBJ1-5; D is perhaps TRBD1 (5 bases). The CDR3 consists of 16 residues. V was clipped by 0 bases and J by 2 bases, with 11 bases between them. CDR1 MNHEY and CDR2 SMNVEV come from the germline V gene (reference sequence). The chain's CDR3 is CASSLSMGVGNQPQHF. The CDR3 DNA sequence: TGTGCCAGCAGTTTATCGATGGGGGTAGGCAATCAGCCCCAGCATTTT.

The chain links TRBV30 to TRBJ1-2, with TRBD1 identical over 8 bases. Germline V lookup: CDR1 GTSNPN, CDR2 SVGIG (reference sequence). Losses at the gene ends were 3 bases for V and 4 bases for J; bases not matched to a gene: 10. The CDR3 covers 15 residues. The chain's CDR3 is CAWSDPGTGLYGYTF. Written as DNA, the CDR3 is TGTGCCTGGAGCGATCCCGGGACAGGCCTCTATGGCTACACCTTC.